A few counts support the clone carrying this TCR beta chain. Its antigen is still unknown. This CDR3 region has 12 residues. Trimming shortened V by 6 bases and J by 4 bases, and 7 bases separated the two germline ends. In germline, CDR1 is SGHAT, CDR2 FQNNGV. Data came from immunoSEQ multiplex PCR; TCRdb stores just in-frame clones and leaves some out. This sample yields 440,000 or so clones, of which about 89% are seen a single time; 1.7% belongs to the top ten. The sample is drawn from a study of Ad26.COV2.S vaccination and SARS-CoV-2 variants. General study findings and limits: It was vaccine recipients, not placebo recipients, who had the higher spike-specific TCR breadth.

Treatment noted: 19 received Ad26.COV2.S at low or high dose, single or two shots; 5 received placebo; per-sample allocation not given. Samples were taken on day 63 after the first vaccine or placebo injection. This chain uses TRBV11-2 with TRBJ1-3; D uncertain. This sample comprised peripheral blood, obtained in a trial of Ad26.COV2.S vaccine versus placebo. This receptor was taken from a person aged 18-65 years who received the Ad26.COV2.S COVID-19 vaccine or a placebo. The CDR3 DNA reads TGTGCCAGCAGACAACGCGGAAACACCATATATTTT. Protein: CASRQRGNTIYF.